This passage covers 29 T cell receptor beta chains from one sample sequenced in a study of cytomegalovirus exposure and HLA in healthy donors. The PCR used 60 Vbeta and 13 Jbeta primers. TCRdb's table, derived via immunoSEQ multiplex PCR, lists solely in-frame clones and lacks some. Among roughly 150,000 clones listed, 60% to 80% were seen once. The sequenced sample consisted of PBMCs. The receptors stem from a man aged 18 to 30 in good health and CMV-seropositive.

The CDR3 is CASSRWTGPAKETQYF. The CDR3 DNA follows: TGTGCCAGCTCCCGCTGGACAGGGCCGGCCAAAGAGACCCAGTACTTC. J is TRBJ2-5 and V is TRBV18; TRBD1 aligns across 8 bases. The germline gives CDR1 KGHSH, CDR2 LQKENI. J gave up 3 bases and V 6 bases, and 12 bases lay outside the gene matches. The CDR3 covers 16 residues.

The chain joins TRBV19 to TRBJ1-2, with D uncertain. V dropped 4 bases and J dropped 7 bases, with 7 bases sitting between them. Germline V gives CDR1 LNHDA, CDR2 SQIVND (reference sequence). The CDR3 runs 11 residues. Here the CDR3 DNA reads TGTGCCAGTAGTACAGCGGGTGGCTACACCTTC. Its translation is CASSTAGGYTF. Complete variable domain (other parts from reference TRBV19 and TRBJ1-2): DGGITQSPKYLFRKEGQNVTLSCEQNLNHDAMYWYRQDPGQGLRLIYYSQIVNDFQKGDIAEGYSVSREKKESFPLTVTSAQKNPTAFYLCASSTAGGYTFGSGTRLTVV.

The chain carries TRBV18 and TRBJ2-7; tentative D call: TRBD2 (7 bases). The CDR3 is 15 amino acids. V dropped 2 bases and J dropped 7 bases, with 18 bases sitting between them. Germline CDR1 KGHSH, CDR2 LQKENI. The CDR3 DNA reads as TGTGCCAGCTCACCAAGGCTAGGGGGGGAGCGGGAGCAGTACTTC. This codes for CASSPRLGGEREQYF.

CDR3 sequence: CASSQDPRDRGPEQYF. Here the CDR3 DNA reads TGCGCCAGCAGCCAAGATCCACGGGACAGGGGACCCGAGCAGTACTTC. The V call is TRBV4-1, the J call TRBJ2-7; 10 bases match TRBD1. The CDR3 extends over 16 amino acids. From germline, CDR1 is MGHRA and CDR2 YSYEKL. Trimming removed 0 bases from V and 6 bases from J; junction bases left unmatched: 8.

The chain links TRBV9 to TRBJ2-3; 16 bases agree with TRBD2. V gave up 3 bases and J gave up 4 bases; unmatched junction bases: 2. Germline lookup yields CDR1 SGDLS and CDR2 YYNGEE. The CDR3 consists of 16 residues. The CDR3 nucleotides are TGTGCCAGCAGCGCGGGACTAGCGGGAGGGTCAGATACGCAGTATTTT. Its protein is CASSAGLAGGSDTQYF. The full variable domain, completed using reference TRBV9 and TRBJ2-3, is DSGVTQTPKHLITATGQRVTLRCSPRSGDLSVYWYQQSLDQGLQFLIQYYNGEERAKGNILERFSAQQFPDLHSELNLSSLELGDSALYFCASSAGLAGGSDTQYFGPGTRLTVL.

The DNA for the CDR3 is TGTGCCAGTAGTATATCCCGGGACATAGGGGAAAAACTGTTTTTT. It codes for CASSISRDIGEKLFF. The rearrangement uses TRBV19 and TRBJ1-4; tentatively, D is TRBD1 (6 bases). The V and J ends lost 2 bases and 8 bases respectively, with 15 bases between them. Germline V lookup: CDR1 LNHDA, CDR2 SQIVND (reference sequence). The CDR3 is 15 amino acids.

The chain links TRBV28 to TRBJ2-7; TRBD2 matches 9 bases. From germline, CDR1 is MDHEN and CDR2 SYDVKM. V shed 6 bases and J 1 base; nucleotides not matched to a gene: 10. The CDR3 extends over 16 amino acids. The DNA for the CDR3 is TGTGCCAGCAGCCGACCGCGGGGGGGACAATCCTACGAGCAGTACTTC. It yields the protein CASSRPRGGQSYEQYF.

J is TRBJ1-4 and V is TRBV18; TRBD1 is a possible D gene (6 bases). Trimming removed 2 bases from V and 3 bases from J, with 16 bases in between. CDR1 and CDR2 (germline): KGHSH, LQKENI. CDR3 size: 17 residues. The CDR3: CASSPVAGEWSNEKLFF. The CDR3 DNA follows: TGTGCCAGCTCACCAGTGGCAGGGGAGTGGTCTAATGAAAAACTGTTTTTT.

V and J are TRBV30 and TRBJ1-6, with TRBD1 identical over 8 bases. CDR3 length equals 13 residues. CDR1 GTSNPN and CDR2 SVGIG come from the germline V gene (reference sequence). The V gene end was trimmed by 4 bases and the J gene end by 10 bases; junction bases not matched to a gene: 6. CDR3 DNA sequence: TGTGCCTGGAACAGGGGGTTAGAATCACCCCTCCACTTT. The encoded protein is CAWNRGLESPLHF.

This chain links TRBV29-1 with TRBJ1-1; possibly TRBD1 for D (5 bases). V dropped 2 bases and J dropped 8 bases, with 18 bases sitting between them. CDR3 length: 14 amino acids. Germline values: CDR1 SQVTM, CDR2 ANQGSEA. The CDR3 DNA sequence: TGCAGCGTTGAACGTTTGGCAGGGCCTAGGGAAGCTTTCTTT. Its protein product is CSVERLAGPREAFF. Full variable domain (outside the CDR3, taken from reference TRBV29-1 and TRBJ1-1): SAVISQKPSRDICQRGTSLTIQCQVDSQVTMMFWYRQQPGQSLTLIATANQGSEATYESGFVIDKFPISRPNLTFSTLTVSNMSPEDSSIYLCSVERLAGPREAFFGQGTRLTVV.

This sequence joins TRBV5-5 and TRBJ2-7; 8 bases map to TRBD1. The CDR3 is 15 amino acids. CDR1 and CDR2 from the germline V gene are SGHKS and YYEKEE (reference sequence). J was trimmed by 2 bases and V by 0 bases; bases with no gene match: 4. The CDR3 nucleotides are TGTGCCAGCAGCTTGGATGGGACAGGAACCTACGAGCAGTACTTC. Protein product: CASSLDGTGTYEQYF.

V and J are TRBV5-1 and TRBJ2-5; 8 bases are shared with TRBD1. CDR3 length equals 15 residues. Unmatched junction bases numbered 9, after V lost 6 bases and J lost 2 bases. Germline CDR1 reads SGHRS; CDR2 reads YFSETQ. The CDR3 region is CASIPGTGKQETQYF. The CDR3 region has the DNA TGCGCCAGCATTCCCGGGACAGGAAAACAAGAGACCCAGTACTTC.

The chain has TRBV27 and TRBJ1-5; D ambiguous. V was cut by 6 bases and J by 8 bases, with 17 bases left in between. Germline assignment: CDR1 MNHEY and CDR2 SMNVEV (reference sequence). The CDR3 has 14 amino acids. CDR3 nucleotide sequence: TGTGCCAGCAGACGGGGAAACTACTGGGAGCCCCAGCATTTT. Translating it yields CASRRGNYWEPQHF.

The chain employs TRBV27 and TRBJ1-5, with 7 bases identical to TRBD1. J was trimmed by 4 bases and V by 5 bases; bases with no gene match: 5. This CDR3 region has 14 residues. The germline V gene encodes CDR1 MNHEY and CDR2 SMNVEV (reference sequence). Here the CDR3 DNA reads TGTGCCAGCAGTCAGAGGACAGGTAATCAGCCCCAGCATTTT. Its translation is CASSQRTGNQPQHF.

The chain employs TRBV5-1 and TRBJ2-3; a weak D match, TRBD2 (5 bases). In germline, CDR1 is SGHRS, CDR2 YFSETQ. Trimming pared 1 base from V and 1 base from J, leaving 13 bases between. The CDR3 is 16 residues long. The CDR3 loop reads CASSLRGADRTDTQYF. The DNA for the CDR3 is TGCGCCAGCAGCTTGCGGGGAGCGGACCGCACAGATACGCAGTATTTT.

V is TRBV5-8 and J is TRBJ1-4, with D unclear. V was clipped by 0 bases and J by 9 bases, with 18 bases between them. The V gene's germline CDR1 is SGHTS and CDR2 YDEGEE. This CDR3 has 16 residues. CDR3 protein: CASSLEVFGITKKLFF. The CDR3, as DNA: TGTGCCAGCAGCTTGGAAGTGTTCGGGATTACGAAAAAACTGTTTTTT.

The genes are TRBV18 and TRBJ2-1, with 9 positions matching TRBD2. This CDR3 is built from 15 residues. Germline V gene sequence: CDR1 KGHSH, CDR2 LQKENI. The V segment lost 6 bases and the J segment 5 bases; nucleotides outside the gene matches: 8. CDR3 in amino acids: CASSKRTSDDNEQFF. The CDR3 DNA follows: TGTGCCAGCTCGAAAAGGACTAGCGACGACAATGAGCAGTTCTTC.

On this clone: The junction departs from germline at one end; a sequencing error may be responsible. In nucleotides, the CDR3 is TGCACCAGCAGCTTGGCAGGGGTAAGGGGGCCCTACGAGCAGTACTTC. Amino acid sequence: CTSSLAGVRGPYEQYF. V is TRBV5-1 and J is TRBJ2-7; 7 positions agree with TRBD1. This CDR3 is 16 amino acids long. Germline values: CDR1 SGHRS, CDR2 YFSETQ.

The rearrangement uses TRBV10-3 and TRBJ2-1; maybe TRBD2 (6 bases). This CDR3 is built from 13 residues. Deletions cut 9 bases from V and 3 bases from J, with 12 bases between. CDR1 is ENHRY, CDR2 SYGVKD, per germline. This chain's CDR3 is CAINSGGYNEQFF. CDR3 sequence (DNA): TGTGCCATAAATAGCGGAGGCTACAATGAGCAGTTCTTC.

The CDR3 DNA is TGTGCCATCAGTGCCTCAGGTAAACCCTCTGAAGCTTTCTTT. It yields the protein CAISASGKPSEAFF. The chain recombines TRBV10-3 with TRBJ1-1; D call uncertain. Germline CDR1 reads ENHRY; CDR2 reads SYGVKD. V was pared by 4 bases and J by 6 bases, with 15 bases between. The CDR3 runs 14 residues.

CDR3 region: CASSVGASGINAYNEQFF. CDR3 DNA: TGTGCCAGCAGCGTTGGGGCTAGCGGGATAAACGCGTACAATGAGCAGTTCTTC. This rearrangement joins TRBV11-2 to TRBJ2-1; TRBD2 agrees at 9 bases. CDR3 length equals 18 residues. The germline gives CDR1 SGHAT, CDR2 FQNNGV. After removal of 5 bases from V and 4 bases from J, the junction contained 15 bases not matched to a gene.

The rearrangement links TRBV7-3 to TRBJ2-1; 10 nucleotides match TRBD2. The CDR3 covers 15 residues. Unmatched junction bases numbered 4, after V lost 2 bases and J lost 6 bases. Germline CDR1 and CDR2: SGHTA and FQGTGA. In nucleotides, the CDR3 is TGTGCCAGCAGCTTACCGGCTAGCGGGAGCAATGAGCAGTTCTTC. Amino acids: CASSLPASGSNEQFF.

The gene calls are TRBV18 and TRBJ1-1, with a possible D match to TRBD1 (6 bases). Germline V lookup: CDR1 KGHSH, CDR2 LQKENI. This CDR3 contains 15 residues. V was cut by 7 bases and J by 1 base, with 16 bases left in between. This CDR3 is CASYLSQGRNTEAFF. The DNA of the CDR3 is TGTGCCAGCTATCTATCACAGGGAAGGAACACTGAAGCTTTCTTT.

V and J are TRBV6-5 and TRBJ2-4, with 7 bases fitting TRBD1. V gave up 10 bases and J gave up 8 bases; unmatched junction bases: 8. The CDR3 length is 12 residues. Germline CDR1 is MNHEY and CDR2 is SVGAGI. CDR3 sequence: CATWDRKDIQYF. Here the CDR3 DNA reads TGTGCCACCTGGGACAGAAAGGACATTCAGTACTTC.

The rearrangement uses TRBV27 and TRBJ2-7, with 8 positions matching TRBD1. Germline CDR1 and CDR2: MNHEY and SMNVEV (reference sequence). The trim removed 6 bases at V and 4 bases at J, leaving 8 bases unmatched. The CDR3 covers 14 residues. CDR3 in amino acids: CASSLQGAGYEQYF. CDR3 coding DNA: TGTGCCAGCAGCCTGCAGGGGGCTGGGTACGAGCAGTACTTC.

The chain has TRBV18 and TRBJ1-2, with D perhaps matching TRBD1 (5 bases). V lost 3 bases, J lost 4 bases, and 9 bases lay in between. The germline V gene has CDR1 KGHSH and CDR2 LQKENI. The CDR3 is 13 residues long. CDR3: CASSPEGIYGYTF. The CDR3, as DNA: TGTGCCAGCTCACCGGAGGGGATCTATGGCTACACCTTC.

The V call is TRBV28, the J call TRBJ1-2, with a tentative D call TRBD1 (5 bases). Germline values: CDR1 MDHEN, CDR2 SYDVKM. V was pared by 0 bases and J by 6 bases, with 14 bases between. The CDR3 totals 15 residues. CDR3 bases: TGTGCCAGCAGTTTATGGGGGGGGGAGCGAAATGGCTACACCTTC. Its protein product is CASSLWGGERNGYTF.

The rearrangement joins TRBV10-1 to TRBJ1-1; D is ambiguous. The CDR3 is made up of 13 amino acids. Germline V lookup: CDR1 WNHNN, CDR2 SYGVQD (reference sequence). The V end lost 0 bases, the J end lost 5 bases, and 7 bases lay between the germline ends. The CDR3 loop is CASSESTNTEAFF. In nucleotides, the CDR3 is TGCGCCAGCAGTGAGTCGACAAATACTGAAGCTTTCTTT.

The chain carries TRBV2 and TRBJ2-5; 9 nucleotides match TRBD1. This CDR3 comprises 15 residues. Germline CDR1 is SNHLY and CDR2 is FYNNEI. The V and J ends lost 6 bases and 4 bases, in that order; junction bases with no gene match: 9. In DNA, the CDR3 is TGTGCCAGCAGCCTAACAGGGGGCTCTTCAGAGACCCAGTACTTC. This codes for CASSLTGGSSETQYF.